This T cell receptor beta chain was retrieved from a study of OX40 agonist ivuxolimab in advanced cancers. Study-wide context: Across the patients, intravenous ivuxolimab was delivered every 2 weeks at 0.01 to 10 mg/kg. A diagnosis of hepatocellular carcinoma, melanoma, renal cell or head and neck cancer was present in dose-escalation patients.

Clones were read by immunoSEQ multiplex PCR, and TCRdb kept only the in-frame ones, dropping some. The sample includes 70,000 to 90,000 clones, over 75% of them seen just once. The V end lost 2 bases, the J end lost 4 bases, and 7 bases lay between the germline ends. The germline CDR1 and CDR2 sequences are SGDLS and YYNGEE. This CDR3 is 13 amino acids long. On cycle 4 day 1 and cycle 7 day 1, as well as at baseline, blood was sampled. The sequence was obtained from an adult with an advanced solid tumor such as melanoma, head and neck, liver or kidney cancer. Sequenced material: CD4+ or CD8+ T cells sorted from blood, taken in a trial of the OX40 agonist ivuxolimab. The chain employs TRBV9 and TRBJ1-3, with D possibly being TRBD1 (5 bases). CDR3 DNA sequence: TGTGCCAGCAGCGTGGGGACGGGAAACACCATATATTTT. It specifies CASSVGTGNTIYF.